The source of this T cell receptor beta chain is a study of CD8+CD57+ T cells in acquired aplastic anemia. Background on the study: Quantities of DNA derived from sorted CD4+ and CD8+ cells averaged around 3 ug. Study-wide results and caveats: Between patients and controls, around 31 CD8+ CDR3 sequences were found in common. In CD8+ cells, Simpson's diversity showed no significant difference between patients and controls.

Germline values: CDR1 SGDLS, CDR2 YYNGEE. Trimming pared 4 bases from V and 10 bases from J, leaving 14 bases between. The CDR3 sequence is 13 residues long. This clonotype was recorded many times. The antigen is not known. The use of genomic DNA as template underpinned the TCR beta VDJ and CDR3 profiling. TCRdb re-called the reads through MiXCR, storing one row per CDR3 protein. This table holds roughly 300,000 distinct CDR3 sequences, 45% to 65% found once. The sample was sorted CD4+, CD8+, or CD8+CD57+ T cells (not recorded which) from PBMCs. This sequence was found in a human donor with severe aplastic anemia or a healthy control (not recorded which). This chain links TRBV9 with TRBJ1-4; D is perhaps TRBD1 (5 bases). The CDR3 is CASSPGGRGKLFF. In DNA, the CDR3 is TGTGCCAGCAGCCCGGGGGGAAGGGGAAAACTGTTTTTT.